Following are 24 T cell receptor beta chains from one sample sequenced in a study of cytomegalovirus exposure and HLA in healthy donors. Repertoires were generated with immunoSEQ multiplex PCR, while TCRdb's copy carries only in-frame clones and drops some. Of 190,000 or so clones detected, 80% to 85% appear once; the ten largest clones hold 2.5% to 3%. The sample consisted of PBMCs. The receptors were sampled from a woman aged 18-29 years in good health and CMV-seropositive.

The CDR3 sequence is CASSPRTGAGNEQFF. In nucleotides, the CDR3 is TGTGCCAGCAGCCCCCGGACAGGGGCAGGGAATGAGCAGTTCTTC. V usage is TRBV11-2 and J usage is TRBJ2-1; 9 nucleotides align to TRBD1. Trimming removed 5 bases from V and 7 bases from J; junction bases left unmatched: 9. The CDR3 is 15 amino acids. CDR1 SGHAT and CDR2 FQNNGV come from the germline V gene. The variable domain in full, completed from reference TRBV11-2 and TRBJ2-1, reads EAGVAQSPRYKIIEKRQSVAFWCNPISGHATLYWYQQILGQGPKLLIQFQNNGVVDDSQLPKDRFSAERLKGVDSTLKIQPAKLEDSAVYLCASSPRTGAGNEQFFGPGTRLTVL.

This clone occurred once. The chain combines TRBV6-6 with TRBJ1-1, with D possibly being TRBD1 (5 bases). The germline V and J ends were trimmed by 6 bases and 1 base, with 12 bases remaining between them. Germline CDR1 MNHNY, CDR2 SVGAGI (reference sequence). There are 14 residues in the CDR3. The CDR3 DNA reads TGTGCCAGCAGATCGGACATCGGGAACACTGAAGCTTTCTTT. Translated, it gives CASRSDIGNTEAFF.

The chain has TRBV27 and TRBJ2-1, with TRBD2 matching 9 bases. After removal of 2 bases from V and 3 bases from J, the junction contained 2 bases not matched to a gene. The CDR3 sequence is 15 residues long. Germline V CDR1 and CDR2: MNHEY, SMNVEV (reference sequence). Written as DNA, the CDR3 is TGTGCCAGCAGTTTAGATAGCGGGGGCTACAATGAGCAGTTCTTC. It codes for CASSLDSGGYNEQFF.

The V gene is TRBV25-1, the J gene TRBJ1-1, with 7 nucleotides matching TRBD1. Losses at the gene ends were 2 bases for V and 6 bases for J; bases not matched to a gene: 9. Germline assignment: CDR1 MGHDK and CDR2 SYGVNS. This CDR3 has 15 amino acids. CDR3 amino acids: CASSEPSTGLAEAFF. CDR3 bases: TGTGCCAGCAGTGAACCATCGACAGGGCTCGCTGAAGCTTTCTTT.

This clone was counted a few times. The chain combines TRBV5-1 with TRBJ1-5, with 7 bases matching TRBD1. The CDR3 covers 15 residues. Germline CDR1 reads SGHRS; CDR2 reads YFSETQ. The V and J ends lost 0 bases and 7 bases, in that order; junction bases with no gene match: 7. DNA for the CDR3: TGCGCCAGCAGCTTGGCCGGACAGGTGGGGCAGCCCCAGCATTTT. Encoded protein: CASSLAGQVGQPQHF.

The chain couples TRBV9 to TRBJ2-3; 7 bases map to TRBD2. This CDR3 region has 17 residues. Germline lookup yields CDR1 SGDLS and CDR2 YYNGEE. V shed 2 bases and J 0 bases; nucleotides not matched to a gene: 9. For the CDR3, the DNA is TGTGCCAGCAGCGTGGAGGGAGGGGCAGCTAGCACAGATACGCAGTATTTT. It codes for CASSVEGGAASTDTQYF.

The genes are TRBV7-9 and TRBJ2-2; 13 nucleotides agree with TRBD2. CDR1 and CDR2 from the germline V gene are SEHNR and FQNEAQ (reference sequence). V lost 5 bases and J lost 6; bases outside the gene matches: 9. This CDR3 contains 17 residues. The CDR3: CASSTHTSGGAAGELFF. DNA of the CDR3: TGTGCCAGCAGCACGCACACTAGCGGGGGGGCCGCCGGGGAGCTGTTTTTT.

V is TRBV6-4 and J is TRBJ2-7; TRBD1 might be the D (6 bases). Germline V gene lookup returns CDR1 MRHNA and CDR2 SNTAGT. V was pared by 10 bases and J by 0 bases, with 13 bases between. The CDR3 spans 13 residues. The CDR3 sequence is CAKQQGYSYEQYF. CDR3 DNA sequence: TGTGCCAAGCAACAGGGCTACTCCTACGAGCAGTACTTC.

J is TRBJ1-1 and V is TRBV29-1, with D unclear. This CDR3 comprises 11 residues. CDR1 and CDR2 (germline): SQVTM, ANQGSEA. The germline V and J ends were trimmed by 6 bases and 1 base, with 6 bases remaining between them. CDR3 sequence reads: CSVLTNTEAFF. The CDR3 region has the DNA TGCAGCGTACTAACGAACACTGAAGCTTTCTTT.

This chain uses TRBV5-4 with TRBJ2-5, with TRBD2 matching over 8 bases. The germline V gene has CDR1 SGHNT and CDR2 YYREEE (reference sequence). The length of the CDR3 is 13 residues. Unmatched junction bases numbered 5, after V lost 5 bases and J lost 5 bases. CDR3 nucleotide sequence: TGTGCCAGCAGAAAGGGCGGGGGGGAGACCCAGTACTTC. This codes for CASRKGGGETQYF.

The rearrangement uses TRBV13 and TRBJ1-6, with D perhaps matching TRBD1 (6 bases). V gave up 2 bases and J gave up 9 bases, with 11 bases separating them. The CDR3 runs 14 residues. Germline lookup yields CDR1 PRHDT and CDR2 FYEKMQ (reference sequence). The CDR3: CASSLNREASPLHF. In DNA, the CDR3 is TGTGCCAGCAGCTTAAACAGGGAAGCTTCACCCCTCCACTTT.

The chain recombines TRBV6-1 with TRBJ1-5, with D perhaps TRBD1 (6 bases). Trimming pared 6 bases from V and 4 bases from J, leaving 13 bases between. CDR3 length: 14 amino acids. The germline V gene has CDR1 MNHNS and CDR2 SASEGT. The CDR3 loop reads CASSPGHSNQPQHF. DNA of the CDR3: TGTGCCAGCAGCCCGGGACACTCAAATCAGCCCCAGCATTTT.

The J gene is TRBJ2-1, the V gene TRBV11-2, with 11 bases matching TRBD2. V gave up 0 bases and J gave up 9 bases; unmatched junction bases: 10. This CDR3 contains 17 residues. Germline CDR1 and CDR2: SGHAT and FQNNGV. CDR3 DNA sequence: TGTGCCAGCAGCTTAGACATTAGCGGGGGGGCCGAGGTTGAGCAGTTCTTC. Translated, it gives CASSLDISGGAEVEQFF.

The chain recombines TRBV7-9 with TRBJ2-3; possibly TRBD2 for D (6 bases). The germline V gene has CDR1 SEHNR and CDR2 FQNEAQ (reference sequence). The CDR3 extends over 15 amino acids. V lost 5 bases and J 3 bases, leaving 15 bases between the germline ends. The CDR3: CASSPHAGRTDTQYF. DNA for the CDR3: TGTGCCAGCAGCCCGCACGCGGGGAGGACAGATACGCAGTATTTT.

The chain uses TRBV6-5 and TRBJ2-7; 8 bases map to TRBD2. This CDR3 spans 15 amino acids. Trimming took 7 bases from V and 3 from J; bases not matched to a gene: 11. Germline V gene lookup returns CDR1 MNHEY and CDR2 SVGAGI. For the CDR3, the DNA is TGTGCCAGCACCACGGGAGTAGCGGGGATCTACGAGCAGTACTTC. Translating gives CASTTGVAGIYEQYF.

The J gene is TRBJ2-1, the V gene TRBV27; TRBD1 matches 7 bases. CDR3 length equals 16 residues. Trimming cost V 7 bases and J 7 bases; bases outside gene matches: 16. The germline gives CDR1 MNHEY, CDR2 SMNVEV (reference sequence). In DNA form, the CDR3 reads TGTGCCAGCACCATCCGTACAGGGGCGAGTAGGAATGAGCAGTTCTTC. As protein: CASTIRTGASRNEQFF.

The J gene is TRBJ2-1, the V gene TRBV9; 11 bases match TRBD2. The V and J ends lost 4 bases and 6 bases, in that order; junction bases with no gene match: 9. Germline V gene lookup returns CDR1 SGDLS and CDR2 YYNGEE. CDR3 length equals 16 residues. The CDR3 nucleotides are TGTGCCAGCAGCTCCGAGTCTAGCGGGGGGATCAATGAGCAGTTCTTC. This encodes CASSSESSGGINEQFF.

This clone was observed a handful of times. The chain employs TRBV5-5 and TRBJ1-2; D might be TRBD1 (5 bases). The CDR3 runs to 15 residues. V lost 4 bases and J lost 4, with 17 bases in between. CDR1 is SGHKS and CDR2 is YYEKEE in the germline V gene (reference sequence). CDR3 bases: TGTGCCAGCAGCCCCTATGCGGACAAGCCCTATGGCTACACCTTC. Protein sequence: CASSPYADKPYGYTF.

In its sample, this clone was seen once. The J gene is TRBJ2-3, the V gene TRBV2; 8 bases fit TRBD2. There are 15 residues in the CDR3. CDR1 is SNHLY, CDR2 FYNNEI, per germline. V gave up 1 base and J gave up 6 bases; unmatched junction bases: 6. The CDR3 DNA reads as TGTGCCAGCAGTGAAGAAGCGGGGGCTGGGGATACGCAGTATTTT. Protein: CASSEEAGAGDTQYF.

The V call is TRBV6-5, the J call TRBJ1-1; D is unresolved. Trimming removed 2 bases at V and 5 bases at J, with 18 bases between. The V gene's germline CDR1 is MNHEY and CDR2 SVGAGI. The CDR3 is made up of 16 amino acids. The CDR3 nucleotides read TGTGCCAGCAGTTACATCACCGGGGTGAGGAGTACTGAAGCTTTCTTT. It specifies CASSYITGVRSTEAFF.

DNA of the CDR3: TGTGCCAGCAGCCGGAGGGTAGCGGGGGTGCTCAGGACCCAGTACTTC. It yields the protein CASSRRVAGVLRTQYF. The V and J genes are TRBV7-9 and TRBJ2-5; TRBD2 agrees at 9 bases. CDR1 and CDR2 (germline): SEHNR, FQNEAQ (reference sequence). Trimming removed 5 bases from V and 7 bases from J; junction bases left unmatched: 14. The CDR3 runs to 16 residues.

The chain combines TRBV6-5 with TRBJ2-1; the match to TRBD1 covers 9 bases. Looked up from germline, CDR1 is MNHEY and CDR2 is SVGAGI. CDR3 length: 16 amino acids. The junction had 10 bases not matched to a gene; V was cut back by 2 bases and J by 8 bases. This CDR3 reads CASSYLGTGNEYEQFF. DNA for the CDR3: TGTGCCAGCAGTTACCTTGGGACAGGGAATGAATATGAGCAGTTCTTC.

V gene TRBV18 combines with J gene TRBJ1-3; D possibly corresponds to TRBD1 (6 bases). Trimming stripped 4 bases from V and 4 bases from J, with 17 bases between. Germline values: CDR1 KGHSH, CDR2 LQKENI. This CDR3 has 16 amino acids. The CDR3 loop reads CASSLGQYSMGNTIYF. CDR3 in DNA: TGTGCCAGCTCACTCGGACAGTATAGCATGGGAAACACCATATATTTT.

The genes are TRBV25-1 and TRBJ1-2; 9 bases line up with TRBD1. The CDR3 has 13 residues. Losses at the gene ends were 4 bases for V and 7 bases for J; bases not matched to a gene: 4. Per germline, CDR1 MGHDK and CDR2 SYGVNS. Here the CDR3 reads CASSGTGVGGYTF. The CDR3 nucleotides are TGTGCCAGCAGTGGGACAGGGGTGGGTGGCTACACCTTC.